These 16 T cell receptor beta chains originate from one sample sequenced in a study of liver allograft versus peripheral blood T cells. Study at large: Blood and transplanted-liver T cell receptor repertoires from recipients were compared.

TCRdb independently ran MiXCR on the reads; one entry per CDR3 protein. The sample carries approximately 5,700 distinct CDR3 sequences, approximately 15% recorded once. The receptor source for this set is a human patient who had a liver transplant. Some T cells may have originated in the graft donor.

The chain carries TRBV7-3 and TRBJ2-1, with TRBD2 matching over 11 bases. The germline V gene has CDR1 SGHTA and CDR2 FQGTGA. CDR3 length: 20 residues. Trimming at V came to 1 base and at J to 1 base, leaving 12 bases not matched to a gene. The CDR3 DNA sequence: TGTGCCAGCAGCTTAAGTTCGCAAACTAGCGGGAGTCTATCCTACAATGAGCAGTTCTTC. Amino acids: CASSLSSQTSGSLSYNEQFF.

This clonotype is termed medium-sized. This chain's CDR3 is CASSFQGVPGNTIYF. As DNA, the CDR3 is TGTGCCAGCAGTTTCCAGGGTGTCCCTGGAAACACCATATATTTT. The chain couples TRBV27 to TRBJ1-3; weak D call: TRBD1 (5 bases). Germline CDR1 and CDR2: MNHEY and SMNVEV (reference sequence). V lost 3 bases and J 2 bases, leaving 11 bases between the germline ends. CDR3 length: 15 residues.

This clonotype has only a few counts. The chain employs TRBV6-2 or TRBV6-3 and TRBJ2-5; TRBD1 is a possible D gene (6 bases). The germline CDR1 and CDR2 sequences are MNHEY and SVGEGT. Trimming cost V 5 bases and J 3 bases, with 13 bases left between them. The CDR3 is 14 residues long. The CDR3 sequence: CASSPTGREETQYF. CDR3 DNA: TGTGCCAGCAGTCCCACAGGGCGCGAAGAGACCCAGTACTTC.

The chain recombines TRBV7-9 with TRBJ2-2; weak D call: TRBD1 (6 bases). The V gene lost 3 bases and the J gene lost 3 bases, with 14 bases spanning the gap. This CDR3 comprises 16 residues. Germline V gives CDR1 SEHNR, CDR2 FQNEAQ (reference sequence). CDR3 in DNA: TGTGCCAGCAGCTTCGTTCCCCAGGGGTACACCGGGGAGCTGTTTTTT. Translating it yields CASSFVPQGYTGELFF.

This clonotype was detected only a few times. This sequence joins TRBV7-2 and TRBJ2-7; D is uncertain. With 3 bases removed from V and 3 bases from J, the gap between germline ends came to 6 bases. CDR3 length: 12 amino acids. CDR1 is SGHTA, CDR2 FQGNSA, per germline. CDR3 DNA sequence: TGTGCCAGCAGCTTCAGCTTCTACGAGCAGTACTTC. It is translated as CASSFSFYEQYF.

Of note for this clonotype: A much larger clone differs by one base, so this may be a read error. The rearrangement joins TRBV7-2 to TRBJ2-7; 8 bases are a match to TRBD2. The CDR3 has 15 amino acids. CDR1 and CDR2 (germline): SGHTA, FQGNSA. The chain's CDR3 is CVSSPIAGPIYEQYF. CDR3 coding DNA: TGTGTCAGCAGCCCGATAGCGGGACCAATTTACGAGCAGTACTTC.

This chain links TRBV29-1 with TRBJ1-5; 8 nucleotides line up with TRBD1. Germline V lookup: CDR1 SQVTM, CDR2 ANQGSEA. The CDR3 is 14 amino acids. V gave up 4 bases and J gave up 11 bases; unmatched junction bases: 13. In nucleotides, the CDR3 is TGCAGCGTTGCGGGAGGGCAGGGGGCGAATACCCAGCATTTT. It is translated as CSVAGGQGANTQHF.

This clonotype is medium-sized (0.01 to 0.1%) by share. The V and J genes are TRBV10-3 and TRBJ2-6; 7 nucleotides align to TRBD1. The CDR3 extends over 18 amino acids. Looked up from germline, CDR1 is ENHRY and CDR2 is SYGVKD. V trimming: 6 bases; J trimming: 4 bases; junction bases outside the gene matches: 15. CDR3 region: CAIRHSRDSEPGANVLTF. DNA for the CDR3: TGTGCCATCAGACACTCCCGGGACAGCGAGCCCGGGGCCAACGTCCTGACTTTC.

CDR3 sequence reads: CASSQEIPGRTYEQYF. The CDR3 DNA reads TGCGCCAGCAGCCAAGAAATTCCGGGACGGACCTACGAGCAGTACTTC. The genes are TRBV4-1 and TRBJ2-7, with D perhaps TRBD1 or TRBD2 (5 bases each). CDR3 length: 16 residues. Germline lookup yields CDR1 MGHRA and CDR2 YSYEKL. V lost 0 bases and J 2 bases, leaving 14 bases between the germline ends.

Sample share makes this clonotype medium-sized. The gene calls are TRBV28 and TRBJ1-6; no firm D call. CDR3 length equals 13 residues. Between the trimmed V and J ends, which lost 7 bases and 5 bases, there was a span of 9 bases. Germline V gene data show CDR1 as MDHEN and CDR2 as SYDVKM. This CDR3 is CASIGQHNSPLHF. The CDR3 DNA is TGTGCCAGCATAGGGCAGCATAATTCACCCCTCCACTTT.

Within the sample, this clonotype is medium-sized. The chain links TRBV7-2 to TRBJ1-1, with D perhaps TRBD1 (6 bases). The CDR3 extends over 14 amino acids. Trimming removed 5 bases from V and 0 bases from J, with 10 bases in between. CDR1 and CDR2 from the germline V gene are SGHTA and FQGNSA. The CDR3 reads CASSITGLNTEAFF. The CDR3 region has the DNA TGTGCCAGCAGCATCACAGGGCTGAACACTGAAGCTTTCTTT. The whole variable domain, filled in from reference TRBV7-2 and TRBJ1-1, reads GAGVSQSPSNKVTEKGKDVELRCDPISGHTALYWYRQSLGQGLEFLIYFQGNSAPDKSGLPSDRFSAERTGGSVSTLTIQRTQQEDSAVYLCASSITGLNTEAFFGQGTRLTVV.

In its sample, this clonotype is medium-sized. The J gene is TRBJ1-1, the V gene TRBV15; D is perhaps TRBD1 (5 bases). The V gene's germline CDR1 is LNHNV and CDR2 YYDKDF (reference sequence). V was cut by 1 base and J by 1 base, with 10 bases left in between. The CDR3 has 15 residues. DNA of the CDR3: TGTGCCACCAGCAGAGGGGGACTTGCGAACACTGAAGCTTTCTTT. This codes for CATSRGGLANTEAFF.

Judged by abundance, this clonotype is medium-sized. The CDR3 sequence: CASSLTAHSGNTIYF. CDR3 nucleotide sequence: TGTGCCAGTAGTTTAACAGCACACTCTGGAAACACCATATATTTT. The gene calls are TRBV19 and TRBJ1-3; the D is unclear. The CDR3 sequence is 15 residues long. Germline CDR1 LNHDA, CDR2 SQIVND (reference sequence). Trimming pared 5 bases from V and 0 bases from J, leaving 11 bases between. Full variable domain (remainder filled in from reference TRBV19 and TRBJ1-3): DGGITQSPKYLFRKEGQNVTLSCEQNLNHDAMYWYRQDPGQGLRLIYYSQIVNDFQKGDIAEGYSVSREKKESFPLTVTSAQKNPTAFYLCASSLTAHSGNTIYFGEGSWLTVV.

This clonotype counts as medium-sized. The CDR3 nucleotides read TGTGCCAGCAGTTCCCTCCAGGGCAGGACGATTAGCACAGATACGCAGTATTTT. Protein product: CASSSLQGRTISTDTQYF. The chain is built from TRBV6-6 and TRBJ2-3; the D gene is possibly TRBD1 (5 bases). Trimming took off 4 bases at V and 0 bases at J, with 20 bases between the two ends. The CDR3 consists of 18 residues. Germline V lookup: CDR1 MNHNY, CDR2 SVGAGI (reference sequence).

This clonotype turned up a few times. V is TRBV7-2 and J is TRBJ2-5; 7 nucleotides line up with TRBD1. Unmatched junction bases numbered 10, after V lost 4 bases and J lost 5 bases. Germline V CDR1 and CDR2: SGHTA, FQGNSA. The CDR3 runs to 15 residues. The CDR3 region is CASSSIRLQGETQYF. The CDR3 nucleotides are TGTGCCAGCAGCTCGATCCGACTACAGGGGGAGACCCAGTACTTC.

Many counts were recorded for this clonotype. The chain is built from TRBV11-2 and TRBJ2-7; TRBD1 aligns across 9 bases. The CDR3 spans 14 residues. V was clipped by 1 base and J by 3 bases; unmatched bases: 1. In germline, CDR1 is SGHAT, CDR2 FQNNGV. This CDR3 reads CASSLVTGGYEQYF. Written as DNA, the CDR3 is TGTGCCAGCAGCTTAGTGACAGGGGGCTACGAGCAGTACTTC.